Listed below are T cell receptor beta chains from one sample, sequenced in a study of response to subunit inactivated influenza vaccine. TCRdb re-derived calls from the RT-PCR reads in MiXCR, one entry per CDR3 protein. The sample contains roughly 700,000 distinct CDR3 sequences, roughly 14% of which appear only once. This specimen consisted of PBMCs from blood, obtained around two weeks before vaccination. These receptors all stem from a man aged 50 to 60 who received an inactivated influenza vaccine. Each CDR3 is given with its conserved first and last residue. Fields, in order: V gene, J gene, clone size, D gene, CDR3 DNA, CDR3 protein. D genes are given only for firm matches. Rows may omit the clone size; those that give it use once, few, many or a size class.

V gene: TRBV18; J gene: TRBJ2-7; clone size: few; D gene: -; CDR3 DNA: TGTGCCAGCTCAGAACTACAGGGCTACGAGCAGTACTTC; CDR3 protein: CASSELQGYEQYF
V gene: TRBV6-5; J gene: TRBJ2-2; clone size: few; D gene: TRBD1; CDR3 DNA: TGTGCCAGCAGTTACGGGAGGGGACAGGGGAACACCGGGGAGCTGTTTTTT; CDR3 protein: CASSYGRGQGNTGELFF
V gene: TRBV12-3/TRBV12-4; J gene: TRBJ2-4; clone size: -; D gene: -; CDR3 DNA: TGTGCCAGCAGTTTGGGAGCCAAAAACATTCAGTACTTC; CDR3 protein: CASSLGAKNIQYF
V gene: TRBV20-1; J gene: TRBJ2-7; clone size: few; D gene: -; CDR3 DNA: TGCAGTGCTAGAGATTATGCCAAATCCGGGACAAGGTTCTACGAGCAGTACTTC; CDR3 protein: CSARDYAKSGTRFYEQYF
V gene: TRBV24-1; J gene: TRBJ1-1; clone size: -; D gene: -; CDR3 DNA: TGTGCCACCAGTGAGGCGGGGAACACTGAAGCTTTCTTT; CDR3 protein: CATSEAGNTEAFF
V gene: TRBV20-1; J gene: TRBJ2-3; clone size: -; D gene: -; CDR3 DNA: TGCAGTGCTAGCACGGCCTCTAGCACAGATACGCAGTATTTT; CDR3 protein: CSASTASSTDTQYF
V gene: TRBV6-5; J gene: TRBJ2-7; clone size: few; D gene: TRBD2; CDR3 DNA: TGTGCCAGCAGTTACTCGAAAGGAGCGGGGGGCCGGACCTACGAGCAGTACTTC; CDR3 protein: CASSYSKGAGGRTYEQYF
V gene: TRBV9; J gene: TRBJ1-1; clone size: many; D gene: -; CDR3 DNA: TGTGCCAGCAGCCCCCACCCATCGGGGCTTCCGCAGGGCAAGAACACTGAAGCTTTCTTT; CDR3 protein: CASSPHPSGLPQGKNTEAFF
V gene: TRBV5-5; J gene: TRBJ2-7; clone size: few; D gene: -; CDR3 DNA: TGTGCCAGCAGCGCGGGGGACAGCGCGCGGTACGAGCAGTACTTC; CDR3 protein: CASSAGDSARYEQYF
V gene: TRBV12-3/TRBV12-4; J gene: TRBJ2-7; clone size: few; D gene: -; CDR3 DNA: TGTGCCAGCAGAATCGACAGTGTTGGGGAGCAGTACTTC; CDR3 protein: CASRIDSVGEQYF
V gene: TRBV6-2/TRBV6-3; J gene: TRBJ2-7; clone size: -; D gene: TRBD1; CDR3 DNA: TGTGCCAGCAGACACCTCCTGACAGGGGCGCCATACGAGCAGTACTTC; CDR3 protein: CASRHLLTGAPYEQYF
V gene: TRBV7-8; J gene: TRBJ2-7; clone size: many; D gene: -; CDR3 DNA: TGTGCCAGCAGCTTAGGGGACGCGGCAGAGCAGTACTTC; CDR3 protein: CASSLGDAAEQYF
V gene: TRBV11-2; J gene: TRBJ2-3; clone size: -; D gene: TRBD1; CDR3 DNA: TGTGCCAGCAGCTTTCCCCCCTACAGGGGGCGCGCCACAGATACGCAGTATTTT; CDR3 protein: CASSFPPYRGRATDTQYF